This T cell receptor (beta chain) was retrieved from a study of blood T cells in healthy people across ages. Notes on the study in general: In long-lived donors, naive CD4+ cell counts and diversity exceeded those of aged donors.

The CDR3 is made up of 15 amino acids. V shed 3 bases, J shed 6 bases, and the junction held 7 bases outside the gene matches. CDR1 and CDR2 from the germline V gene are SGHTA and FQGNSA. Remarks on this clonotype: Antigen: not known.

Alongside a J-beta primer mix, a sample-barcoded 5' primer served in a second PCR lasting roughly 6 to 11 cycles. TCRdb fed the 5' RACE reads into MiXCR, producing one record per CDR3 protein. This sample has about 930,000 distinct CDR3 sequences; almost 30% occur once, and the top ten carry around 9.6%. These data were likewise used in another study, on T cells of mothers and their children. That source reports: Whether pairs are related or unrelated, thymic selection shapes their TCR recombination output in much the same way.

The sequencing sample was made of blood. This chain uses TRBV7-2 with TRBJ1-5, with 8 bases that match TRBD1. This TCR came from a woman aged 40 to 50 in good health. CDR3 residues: CASSFAGGAGQPQHF. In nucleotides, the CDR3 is TGTGCCAGCAGCTTTGCAGGGGGCGCGGGTCAGCCCCAGCATTTT.